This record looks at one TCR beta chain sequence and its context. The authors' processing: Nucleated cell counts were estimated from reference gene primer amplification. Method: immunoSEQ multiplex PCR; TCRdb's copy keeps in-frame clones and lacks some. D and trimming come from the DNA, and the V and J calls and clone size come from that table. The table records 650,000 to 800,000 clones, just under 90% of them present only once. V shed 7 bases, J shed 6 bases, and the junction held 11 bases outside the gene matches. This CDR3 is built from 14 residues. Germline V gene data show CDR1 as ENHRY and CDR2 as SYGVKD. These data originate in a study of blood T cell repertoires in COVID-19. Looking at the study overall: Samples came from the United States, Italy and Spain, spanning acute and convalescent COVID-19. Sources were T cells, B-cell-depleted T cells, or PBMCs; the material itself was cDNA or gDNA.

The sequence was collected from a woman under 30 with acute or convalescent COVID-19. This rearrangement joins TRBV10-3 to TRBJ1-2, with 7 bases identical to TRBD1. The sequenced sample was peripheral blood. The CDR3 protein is CAIKEGTGANGYTF. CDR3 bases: TGTGCCATCAAGGAGGGAACAGGGGCTAATGGCTACACCTTC.